Described below is a single T cell receptor beta chain sequence and its context. The data stem from a study of blood T cell repertoires in COVID-19. Across the study: T cells, B-cell-depleted T cells, or PBMCs provided the cDNA or gDNA that served as material.

How the authors handled the data: Estimation of nucleated cell counts relied on the amplification of reference gene primers. This table comes from immunoSEQ multiplex PCR, and its TCRdb copy is limited to in-frame clones, with some not included. V and J calls and clone size are copied from that table; D and trimming were computed from the DNA. Here the sample spans fewer than 250,000 clones, nearly 85% being singletons. Germline CDR1 PRHDT, CDR2 FYEKMQ (reference sequence). This CDR3 has 16 residues. The V segment lost 5 bases and the J segment 3 bases; nucleotides outside the gene matches: 8. V usage is TRBV13 and J usage is TRBJ2-2; 8 nucleotides align to TRBD1. This TCR was recovered from a human donor in a cohort sampled during active COVID-19. The sequenced sample consisted of peripheral blood. Written as DNA, the CDR3 is TGTGCCAGCAGCCCGGAACAGGGGGTGGACACCGGGGAGCTGTTTTTT. Translating it yields CASSPEQGVDTGELFF.